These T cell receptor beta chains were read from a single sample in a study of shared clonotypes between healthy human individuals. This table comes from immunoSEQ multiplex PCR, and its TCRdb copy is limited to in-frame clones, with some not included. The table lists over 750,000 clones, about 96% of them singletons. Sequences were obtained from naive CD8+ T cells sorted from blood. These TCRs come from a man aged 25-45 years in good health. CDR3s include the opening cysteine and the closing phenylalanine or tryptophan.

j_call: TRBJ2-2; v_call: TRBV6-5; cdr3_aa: CASKATPNTGELFF
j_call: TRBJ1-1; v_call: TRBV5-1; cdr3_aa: CASSLESSEAFF
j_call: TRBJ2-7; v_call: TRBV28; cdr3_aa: CASRRTSEFYEQYF
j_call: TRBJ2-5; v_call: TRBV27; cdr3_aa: CASSFGGGSGAQYF
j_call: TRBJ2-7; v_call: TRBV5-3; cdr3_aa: CARRNTSGTYEQYF
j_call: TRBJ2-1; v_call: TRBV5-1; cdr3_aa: CASKRTSGSNEQFF
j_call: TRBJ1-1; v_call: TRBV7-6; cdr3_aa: CASSVGGAGEAFF
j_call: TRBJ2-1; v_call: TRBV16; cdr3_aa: CASSLRLAGDGAYNEQFF
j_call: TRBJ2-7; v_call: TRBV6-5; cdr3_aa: CASSRQGSYEQYF
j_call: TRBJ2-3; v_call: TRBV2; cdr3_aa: CASSSFLAETDTQYF
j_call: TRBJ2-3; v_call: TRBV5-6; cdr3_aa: CASSKYEDTQYF
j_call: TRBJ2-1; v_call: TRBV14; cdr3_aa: CASSQLVVSGEGNEQFF
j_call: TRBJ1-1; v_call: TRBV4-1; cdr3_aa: CASAETRNTEAFF
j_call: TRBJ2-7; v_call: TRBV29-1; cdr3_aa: CSVVNAGTGRYEQYF
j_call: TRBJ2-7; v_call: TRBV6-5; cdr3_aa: CASSYSGTYEQYF
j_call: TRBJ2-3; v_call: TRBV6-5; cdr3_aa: CASSTGTGQYF
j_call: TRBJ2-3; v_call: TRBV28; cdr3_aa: CASSYLTEEDTDTQYF
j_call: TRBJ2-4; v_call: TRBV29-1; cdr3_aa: CSVEDSLVGKSKNIQYF
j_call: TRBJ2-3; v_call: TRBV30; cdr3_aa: CAWSVLVHTDTQYF
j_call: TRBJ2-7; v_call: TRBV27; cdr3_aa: CASSWGPYEQYF
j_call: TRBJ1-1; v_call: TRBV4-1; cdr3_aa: CASSQFAGLNTEAFF
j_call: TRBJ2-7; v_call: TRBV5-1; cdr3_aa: CASSLGDSARYF
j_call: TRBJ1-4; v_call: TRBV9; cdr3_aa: CASSPNRGLGEKLFF
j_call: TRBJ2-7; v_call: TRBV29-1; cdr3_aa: CSARGSPNAYEQYF
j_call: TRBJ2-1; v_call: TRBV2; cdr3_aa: CASFRLNEQFF
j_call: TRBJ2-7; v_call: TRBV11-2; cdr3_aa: CASSLAASEQYF
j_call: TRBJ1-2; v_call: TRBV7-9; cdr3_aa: CASSLALRGYGYTF
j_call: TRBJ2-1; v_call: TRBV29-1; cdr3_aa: CSVEGTRGAYNEQFF
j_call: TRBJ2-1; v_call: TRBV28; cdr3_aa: CASSLSGLNNEQFF
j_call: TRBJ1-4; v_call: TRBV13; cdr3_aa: CASSFRGTNEKLFF
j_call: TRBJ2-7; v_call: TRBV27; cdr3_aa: CASSAGTVYEQYF
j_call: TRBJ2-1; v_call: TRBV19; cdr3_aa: CASSPGTGGKNEQFF
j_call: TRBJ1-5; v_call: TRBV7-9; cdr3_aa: CASSLAGPEPQHF
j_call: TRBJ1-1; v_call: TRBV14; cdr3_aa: CASSLIGPRTEAFF
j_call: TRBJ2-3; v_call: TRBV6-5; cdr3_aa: CASSFLPGSTDTQYF